This is a list of T cell receptor beta chains from one sample in a study of T cell responses to AZD1222 COVID-19 vaccine. TCRdb's table, derived via immunoSEQ multiplex PCR, lists solely in-frame clones and lacks some. The data hold over 130,000 clones, with roughly 92% observed a single time. The source material was peripheral blood, sampled 28 days after the second AZD1222 dose. These receptor sequences come from an adult who received the AZD1222 COVID-19 vaccine. Both conserved end residues are part of each CDR3. A D gene is named only where the DNA matches it firmly. Part of the rows lack a size; the others show once, few, many or a class for expanded clones.

V gene: TRBV30
D gene: TRBD2
J gene: TRBJ2-6
clone size: NA
CDR3 protein: CAWSESGSSAGANVLTF
CDR3 DNA: TGTGCCTGGAGTGAGAGCGGGAGTTCTGCCGGGGCCAACGTCCTGACTTTC

V gene: TRBV21-1
D gene: NA
J gene: TRBJ1-5
clone size: NA
CDR3 protein: CASSKAGRLVQPQHF
CDR3 DNA: TGTGCCAGCAGCAAGGCGGGACGGTTAGTACAGCCCCAGCATTTT

V gene: TRBV19
D gene: TRBD1
J gene: TRBJ1-1
clone size: NA
CDR3 protein: CASSRSEGARAEAFF
CDR3 DNA: TGTGCCAGTAGTCGATCTGAGGGGGCGAGGGCTGAAGCTTTCTTT

V gene: TRBV7-2
D gene: NA
J gene: TRBJ2-7
clone size: NA
CDR3 protein: CASSLVKGFAYEQYF
CDR3 DNA: TGTGCCAGCAGCTTAGTTAAGGGTTTTGCCTACGAGCAGTACTTC

V gene: TRBV10-3
D gene: NA
J gene: TRBJ1-1
clone size: NA
CDR3 protein: CAITRSPGSTEAFF
CDR3 DNA: TGTGCCATCACTAGGAGTCCGGGGTCCACTGAAGCTTTCTTT

V gene: TRBV5-6
D gene: NA
J gene: TRBJ1-2
clone size: once
CDR3 protein: CASSSAGRGYTF
CDR3 DNA: TGTGCCAGCAGCTCTGCAGGGCGCGGCTACACCTTC

V gene: TRBV27
D gene: TRBD2
J gene: TRBJ2-1
clone size: once
CDR3 protein: CASSFGTSGGFAYNEQFF
CDR3 DNA: TGTGCCAGCAGTTTCGGGACTAGCGGGGGGTTCGCCTACAATGAGCAGTTCTTC

V gene: TRBV18
D gene: TRBD2
J gene: TRBJ2-2
clone size: NA
CDR3 protein: CASSPTSGNTGELFF
CDR3 DNA: TGTGCCAGCTCCCCGACTAGCGGTAACACCGGGGAGCTGTTTTTT

V gene: TRBV4-3
D gene: NA
J gene: TRBJ2-1
clone size: NA
CDR3 protein: CASSQDLGQGFNEQFF
CDR3 DNA: TGCGCCAGCAGCCAAGATCTAGGTCAGGGCTTCAATGAGCAGTTCTTC

V gene: TRBV7-7
D gene: NA
J gene: TRBJ2-3
clone size: NA
CDR3 protein: CASSLAGRPTDTQYF
CDR3 DNA: TGTGCCAGCAGCTTAGCGGGGAGGCCCACAGATACGCAGTATTTT

V gene: TRBV9
D gene: NA
J gene: TRBJ2-7
clone size: NA
CDR3 protein: CASSVEGQSYEQYF
CDR3 DNA: TGTGCCAGCAGCGTAGAAGGACAATCCTACGAGCAGTACTTC

V gene: TRBV19
D gene: NA
J gene: TRBJ2-1
clone size: NA
CDR3 protein: CASSTQGNSYNEQFF
CDR3 DNA: TGTGCCAGTAGTACACAGGGTAACTCCTACAATGAGCAGTTCTTC

V gene: TRBV9
D gene: TRBD1
J gene: TRBJ1-5
clone size: NA
CDR3 protein: CASSAQGASNQPQHF
CDR3 DNA: TGTGCCAGCAGCGCTCAGGGGGCTAGCAATCAGCCCCAGCATTTT

V gene: TRBV6-6
D gene: NA
J gene: TRBJ1-2
clone size: NA
CDR3 protein: CASSYGTFYGYTF
CDR3 DNA: TGTGCCAGCAGTTACGGGACCTTCTATGGCTACACCTTC

V gene: TRBV6-1
D gene: NA
J gene: TRBJ2-6
clone size: once
CDR3 protein: CASSEEDGAGANVLTF
CDR3 DNA: TGTGCCAGCAGTGAAGAGGACGGTGCCGGGGCCAACGTCCTGACTTTC

V gene: TRBV5-6
D gene: NA
J gene: TRBJ2-5
clone size: NA
CDR3 protein: CASSLGGPETQYF
CDR3 DNA: TGTGCCAGCAGCTTGGGGGGGCCGGAGACCCAGTACTTC

V gene: TRBV15
D gene: NA
J gene: TRBJ1-1
clone size: NA
CDR3 protein: CATSRAAEAFF
CDR3 DNA: TGTGCCACCTCTCGGGCAGCTGAAGCTTTCTTT

V gene: TRBV12-3/TRBV12-4
D gene: NA
J gene: TRBJ1-1
clone size: NA
CDR3 protein: CASSRRADTEAFF
CDR3 DNA: TGTGCCAGCAGTCGAAGGGCTGACACTGAAGCTTTCTTT

V gene: TRBV27
D gene: TRBD2
J gene: TRBJ2-7
clone size: once
CDR3 protein: CASRLADSYEQYF
CDR3 DNA: TGTGCCAGCAGACTAGCGGACTCCTACGAGCAGTACTTC

V gene: TRBV14
D gene: TRBD2
J gene: TRBJ2-7
clone size: NA
CDR3 protein: CASSPNPGTSRSEQYF
CDR3 DNA: TGTGCCAGCAGCCCCAACCCCGGGACTAGCCGCTCCGAGCAGTACTTC

V gene: TRBV7-2
D gene: TRBD1
J gene: TRBJ1-5
clone size: NA
CDR3 protein: CASSLETGYKPQHF
CDR3 DNA: TGTGCCAGCAGCTTAGAGACAGGGTATAAGCCCCAGCATTTT

V gene: TRBV10-1
D gene: NA
J gene: TRBJ1-6
clone size: once
CDR3 protein: CASSGTGAGEF
CDR3 DNA: TGCGCCAGCAGTGGGACCGGGGCGGGAGAATTT

V gene: TRBV29-1
D gene: NA
J gene: TRBJ1-2
clone size: NA
CDR3 protein: CSVPPSLNYGYTF
CDR3 DNA: TGCAGCGTCCCGCCAAGTTTGAACTATGGCTACACCTTC

V gene: TRBV2
D gene: NA
J gene: TRBJ2-7
clone size: once
CDR3 protein: CASSDPDGGGQYF
CDR3 DNA: TGTGCCAGCAGTGATCCAGACGGAGGCGGGCAGTACTTC

V gene: TRBV27
D gene: TRBD2
J gene: TRBJ2-1
clone size: NA
CDR3 protein: CASSLILAGGPNEQFF
CDR3 DNA: TGTGCCAGCAGTTTAATACTAGCGGGAGGGCCTAATGAGCAGTTCTTC

V gene: TRBV6-5
D gene: NA
J gene: TRBJ1-2
clone size: NA
CDR3 protein: CASKGLSGDYGYTF
CDR3 DNA: TGTGCCAGCAAGGGCCTATCGGGCGACTATGGCTACACCTTC

V gene: TRBV10-3
D gene: TRBD2
J gene: TRBJ2-1
clone size: NA
CDR3 protein: CAISGLAGGGEQFF
CDR3 DNA: TGTGCCATCAGTGGACTAGCGGGGGGCGGTGAGCAGTTCTTC

V gene: TRBV4-1
D gene: NA
J gene: TRBJ1-4
clone size: NA
CDR3 protein: CASSQGTGTNEKLFF
CDR3 DNA: TGCGCCAGCAGCCAAGGGACTGGAACTAATGAAAAACTGTTTTTT

V gene: TRBV7-9
D gene: TRBD1
J gene: TRBJ1-1
clone size: NA
CDR3 protein: CASSPRDSMNTEAFF
CDR3 DNA: TGTGCCAGCAGCCCCCGGGACAGCATGAACACTGAAGCTTTCTTT

V gene: TRBV6-5
D gene: NA
J gene: TRBJ1-1
clone size: NA
CDR3 protein: CASSYLGDTTEAFF
CDR3 DNA: TGTGCCAGCAGTTACTTAGGGGACACCACTGAAGCTTTCTTT

V gene: TRBV7-2
D gene: TRBD1
J gene: TRBJ1-1
clone size: NA
CDR3 protein: CASSSTGVVTSEAFF
CDR3 DNA: TGTGCCAGCAGCTCGACAGGGGTGGTGACCTCTGAAGCTTTCTTT

V gene: TRBV7-9
D gene: NA
J gene: TRBJ2-1
clone size: NA
CDR3 protein: CASSTFPSYNEQFF
CDR3 DNA: TGTGCCAGCAGTACCTTTCCCTCCTACAATGAGCAGTTCTTC